This T cell receptor (beta chain) is from a study of blood T cell repertoires in COVID-19. Study-wide context: T cells, B-cell-depleted T cells, or PBMCs provided the cDNA or gDNA that served as material.

Data came from immunoSEQ multiplex PCR; TCRdb stores just in-frame clones and leaves some out. The sample includes more than 200,000 clones, around 83% seen only once; the top ten take over 1.2%. This CDR3 has 17 amino acids. Trimming took 5 bases from V and 4 from J; bases not matched to a gene: 9. Germline assignment: CDR1 SGHVS and CDR2 FNYEAQ. Sample: peripheral blood. The receptor was isolated from a woman aged 40 to 49 who had recovered from COVID-19. V usage is TRBV7-6 and J usage is TRBJ1-6; 9 bases map to TRBD1. The CDR3 DNA is TGTGCCAGCAGCCTCACCGGGACAGGGTCTTATAATTCACCCCTCCACTTT. Amino acid sequence: CASSLTGTGSYNSPLHF. The full variable domain, completed using reference TRBV7-6 and TRBJ1-6, is GAGVSQSPRYKVTKRGQDVALRCDPISGHVSLYWYRQALGQGPEFLTYFNYEAQQDKSGLPNDRFSAERPEGSISTLTIQRTEQRDSAMYRCASSLTGTGSYNSPLHFGNGTRLTVT.